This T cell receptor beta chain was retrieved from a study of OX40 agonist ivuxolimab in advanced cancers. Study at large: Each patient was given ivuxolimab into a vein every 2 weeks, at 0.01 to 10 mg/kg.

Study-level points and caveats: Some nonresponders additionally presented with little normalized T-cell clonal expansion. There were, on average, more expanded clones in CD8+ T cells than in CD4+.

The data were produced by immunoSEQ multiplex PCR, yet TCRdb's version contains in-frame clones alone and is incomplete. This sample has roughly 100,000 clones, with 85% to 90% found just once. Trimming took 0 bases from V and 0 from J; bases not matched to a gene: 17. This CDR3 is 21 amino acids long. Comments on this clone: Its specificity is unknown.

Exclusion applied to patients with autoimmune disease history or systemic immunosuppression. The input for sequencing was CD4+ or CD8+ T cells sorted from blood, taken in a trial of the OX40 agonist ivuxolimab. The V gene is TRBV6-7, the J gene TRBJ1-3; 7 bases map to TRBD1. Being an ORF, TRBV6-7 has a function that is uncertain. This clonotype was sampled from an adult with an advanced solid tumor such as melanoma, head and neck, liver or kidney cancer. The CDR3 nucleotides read TGTGCCAGCAGTTACTCGAGATACAGACAGGGAGAAAGGGACTCTGGAAACACCATATATTTT. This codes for CASSYSRYRQGERDSGNTIYF.